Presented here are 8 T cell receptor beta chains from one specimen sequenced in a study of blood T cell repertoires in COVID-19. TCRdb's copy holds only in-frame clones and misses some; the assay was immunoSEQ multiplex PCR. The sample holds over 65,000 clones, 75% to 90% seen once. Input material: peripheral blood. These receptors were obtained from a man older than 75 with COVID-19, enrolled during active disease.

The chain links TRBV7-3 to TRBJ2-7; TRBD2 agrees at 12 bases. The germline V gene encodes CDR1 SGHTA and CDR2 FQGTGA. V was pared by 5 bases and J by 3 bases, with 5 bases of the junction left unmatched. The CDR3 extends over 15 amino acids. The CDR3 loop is CASSPSGGAIYEQYF. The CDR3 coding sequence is TGTGCCAGCAGCCCTAGCGGGGGGGCGATCTACGAGCAGTACTTC.

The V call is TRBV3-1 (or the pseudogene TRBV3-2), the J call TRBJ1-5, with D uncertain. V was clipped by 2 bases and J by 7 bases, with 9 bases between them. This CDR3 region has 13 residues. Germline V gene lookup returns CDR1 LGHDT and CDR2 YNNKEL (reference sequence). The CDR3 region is CASSQPGQQPQHF. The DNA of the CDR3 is TGTGCCAGCAGCCAACCAGGCCAACAGCCCCAGCATTTT.

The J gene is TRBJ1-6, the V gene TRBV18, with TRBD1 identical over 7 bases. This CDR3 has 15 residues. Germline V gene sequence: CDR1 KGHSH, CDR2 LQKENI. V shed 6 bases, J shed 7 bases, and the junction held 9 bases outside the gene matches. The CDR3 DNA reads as TGTGCCAGCTCTCTGGACAGGCCCCCGAATTCACCCCTCCACTTT. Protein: CASSLDRPPNSPLHF.

The DNA for the CDR3 is TGTGCCAGCAGCCCTGGACAGAATCAAGAGACCCAGTACTTC. Its protein product is CASSPGQNQETQYF. The chain has TRBV2 and TRBJ2-5; tentatively, D is TRBD1 (6 bases). CDR1 and CDR2 from the germline V gene are SNHLY and FYNNEI. V lost 6 bases and J lost 2, with 13 bases in between. The CDR3 has 14 amino acids.

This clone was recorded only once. In nucleotides, the CDR3 is TGTGCCAGCAGTTTATCAAGAGGTACGCAGTATTTT. Translated: CASSLSRGTQYF. The chain carries TRBV12-3 or TRBV12-4 and TRBJ2-3; D uncertain. The CDR3 is 12 amino acids. V was cut by 2 bases and J by 8 bases, with 8 bases left in between.

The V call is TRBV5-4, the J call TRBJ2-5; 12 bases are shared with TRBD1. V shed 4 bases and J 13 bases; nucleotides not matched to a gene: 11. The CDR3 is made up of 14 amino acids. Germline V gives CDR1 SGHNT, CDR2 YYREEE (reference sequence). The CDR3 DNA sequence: TGTGCCAGCAGCCACCGGGACAGGGGGCCGGGCGCGTACTTC. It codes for CASSHRDRGPGAYF.

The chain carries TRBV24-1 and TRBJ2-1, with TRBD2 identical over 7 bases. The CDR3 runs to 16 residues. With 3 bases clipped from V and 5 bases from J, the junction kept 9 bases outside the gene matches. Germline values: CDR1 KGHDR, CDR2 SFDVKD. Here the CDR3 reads CATSDHGEGVHNEQFF. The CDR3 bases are TGTGCCACCAGTGATCACGGGGAGGGAGTACACAATGAGCAGTTCTTC.

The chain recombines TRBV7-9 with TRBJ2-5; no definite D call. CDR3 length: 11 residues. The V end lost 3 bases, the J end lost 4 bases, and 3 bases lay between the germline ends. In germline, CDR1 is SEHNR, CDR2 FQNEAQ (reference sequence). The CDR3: CASSFGETQYF. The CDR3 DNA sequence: TGTGCCAGCAGCTTCGGAGAGACCCAGTACTTC.